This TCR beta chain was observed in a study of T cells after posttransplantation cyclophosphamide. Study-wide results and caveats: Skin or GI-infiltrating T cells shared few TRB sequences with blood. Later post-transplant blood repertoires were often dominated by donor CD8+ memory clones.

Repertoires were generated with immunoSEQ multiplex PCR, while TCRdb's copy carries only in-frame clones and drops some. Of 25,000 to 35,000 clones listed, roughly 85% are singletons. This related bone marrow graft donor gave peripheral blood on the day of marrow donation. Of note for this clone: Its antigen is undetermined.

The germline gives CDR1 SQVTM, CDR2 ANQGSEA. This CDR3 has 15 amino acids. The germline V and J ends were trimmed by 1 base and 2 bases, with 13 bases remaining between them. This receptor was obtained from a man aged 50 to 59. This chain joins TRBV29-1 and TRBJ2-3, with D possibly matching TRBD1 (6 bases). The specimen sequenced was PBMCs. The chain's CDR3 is CSVEGLQGTTDTQYF. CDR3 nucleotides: TGCAGCGTTGAAGGTTTGCAGGGGACCACAGATACGCAGTATTTT.